The 9 T cell receptor beta chains reported below all come from one sample, sequenced in a study of control samples from healthy donors and cancer patients. Assay used: immunoSEQ multiplex PCR; TCRdb lists only in-frame clones, some missing. The sample has about 140,000 clones, roughly 94% seen once. The sample consisted of blood. Receptor source: a man aged 40-50 years in good health.

The rearrangement joins TRBV28 to TRBJ1-2; D is unresolved. The CDR3 length is 14 residues. The germline CDR1 and CDR2 sequences are MDHEN and SYDVKM. The germline V and J ends were trimmed by 1 base and 5 bases, with 11 bases remaining between them. The CDR3 spells CASSLFAGSYGYTF. DNA of the CDR3: TGTGCCAGCAGTTTATTTGCCGGGAGTTATGGCTACACCTTC.

The J gene is TRBJ1-5, the V gene TRBV6-5, with 8 bases aligning to TRBD1. With 6 bases clipped from V and 11 bases from J, the junction kept 6 bases outside the gene matches. The CDR3 runs to 12 residues. Germline V gene sequence: CDR1 MNHEY, CDR2 SVGAGI. The CDR3 spells CASSVGQGSQHF. As DNA, the CDR3 is TGTGCCAGCAGCGTAGGACAGGGTTCCCAGCATTTT.

The chain links TRBV28 to TRBJ2-3; the match to TRBD1 covers 8 bases. Germline loops: CDR1 MDHEN, CDR2 SYDVKM. V dropped 6 bases and J dropped 0; count of bases not matched to a gene: 8. The CDR3 is 16 residues long. The CDR3 loop is CASSLGQGFSTDTQYF. The CDR3 nucleotides read TGTGCCAGCAGCCTTGGACAGGGCTTTAGCACAGATACGCAGTATTTT.

DNA for the CDR3: TGTGCCAGCAGCTCCAGGACAGGGGTTACCTACGAGCAGTACTTC. Translation gives CASSSRTGVTYEQYF. The chain links TRBV13 to TRBJ2-7, with TRBD1 identical over 9 bases. The length of the CDR3 is 15 residues. The V and J ends lost 4 bases and 2 bases, in that order; junction bases with no gene match: 6. From germline, CDR1 is PRHDT and CDR2 FYEKMQ (reference sequence).

The chain carries TRBV4-1 and TRBJ2-3; no firm D call. Germline CDR1 MGHRA, CDR2 YSYEKL. This CDR3 spans 15 amino acids. Deletions cut 1 base from V and 0 bases from J, with 8 bases between. In DNA form, the CDR3 reads TGCGCCAGCAGCCAAGTTCCCTATAGCACAGATACGCAGTATTTT. It is translated as CASSQVPYSTDTQYF.

The chain carries TRBV6-5 and TRBJ2-7; 8 nucleotides agree with TRBD2. Per germline, CDR1 MNHEY and CDR2 SVGAGI. The V and J ends lost 8 bases and 5 bases, in that order; junction bases with no gene match: 11. This CDR3 spans 14 amino acids. The CDR3 reads CASGAAGGQNEQYF. In nucleotides, the CDR3 is TGTGCCAGCGGCGCGGCGGGAGGTCAGAACGAGCAGTACTTC.

This chain joins TRBV6-2 or TRBV6-3 and TRBJ1-2; D may be TRBD1 (5 bases). Germline CDR1 reads MNHEY; CDR2 reads SVGEGT. Trimming removed 2 bases from V and 8 bases from J, with 12 bases in between. CDR3 length equals 13 residues. In DNA, the CDR3 is TGTGCCAGCAGTTACGGGGGGTACAACGGCTACACCTTC. Encoded protein: CASSYGGYNGYTF.

The chain uses TRBV28 and TRBJ2-1; maybe TRBD2 (6 bases). The CDR3 loop spans 15 amino acids. The germline V gene has CDR1 MDHEN and CDR2 SYDVKM. V was cut by 2 bases and J by 7 bases, with 15 bases left in between. The CDR3 DNA reads as TGTGCCAGCAGTTTAGGTAGCGGAGGGGAAAATGAGCAGTTCTTC. Amino acid sequence: CASSLGSGGENEQFF. The complete variable domain, with remaining parts taken from reference TRBV28 and TRBJ2-1, reads DVKVTQSSRYLVKRTGEKVFLECVQDMDHENMFWYRQDPGLGLRLIYFSYDVKMKEKGDIPEGYSVSREKKERFSLILESASTNQTSMYLCASSLGSGGENEQFFGPGTRLTVL.

The chain uses TRBV6-5 and TRBJ2-7, with D hard to call. Germline CDR1 is MNHEY and CDR2 is SVGAGI. V was trimmed by 6 bases and J by 6 bases, leaving 12 bases between them. The CDR3 totals 12 residues. The CDR3 is CASSHFDAEQYF. The CDR3 coding sequence is TGTGCCAGCAGCCATTTTGACGCCGAGCAGTACTTC.